The clone carrying this T cell receptor (beta chain) was recorded once. Its target is unknown. This sample is part of a study of OX40 agonist ivuxolimab in advanced cancers. Whole-study context: Those enrolled were approximately 87% male, with a mean age of around 60 years and ages from about 20 to 90. The study's findings and limits: No determination was made of the antigen specificity of the expanded peripheral T cells.

Libraries were prepared by immunoSEQ multiplex PCR; TCRdb keeps only in-frame clonotypes and omits some of them. The repertoire holds more than 65,000 clones, with around 90% as singletons. The sequencing here drew on CD4+ or CD8+ T cells sorted from blood, taken in a trial of the OX40 agonist ivuxolimab. The receptor was derived from an adult with an advanced solid tumor such as melanoma, head and neck, liver or kidney cancer.

CDR3 DNA: TGTGCCATCAGTGAAGGAGCGGGAGTCTCCTACAATGAGCAGTTCTTC. Translating gives CAISEGAGVSYNEQFF. The chain has TRBV10-3 and TRBJ2-1; 8 nucleotides match TRBD2. CDR3 length: 16 amino acids. Germline V gene sequence: CDR1 ENHRY, CDR2 SYGVKD. The V segment lost 3 bases and the J segment 0 bases; nucleotides outside the gene matches: 4.